This T cell receptor beta chain was sequenced during a study of shared clonotypes between healthy human individuals. About the study: A couple of women and a few men aged 18 to 49 made up the donors.

Caucasian adults living in Nashville, Tennessee, provided all samples. This clone was seen just once. Deep-level assay runs were performed. Ten immunoSEQ deep assay plates were used by the authors to sequence unsorted PBMC DNA. The protocol was immunoSEQ multiplex PCR, while the TCRdb copy is restricted to in-frame clones and leaves out a portion. The sample includes a few hundred thousand clones, around 79% of them seen just once. Looked up from germline, CDR1 is LNHDA and CDR2 is SQIVND (reference sequence). The V gene lost 5 bases and the J gene lost 6 bases, with 13 bases spanning the gap. The CDR3 runs 13 residues.

This sequence originates from a woman aged 40 to 50 in good health. Some clones in this sample may be carry-over from other donors' samples. The chain recombines TRBV19 with TRBJ2-5, with D possibly called TRBD1 or TRBD2 (7 bases each). Sequencing used PBMCs. The CDR3 is CASSLGGGQTQYF. The CDR3 nucleotides are TGTGCCAGTAGTTTGGGAGGGGGCCAGACCCAGTACTTC.